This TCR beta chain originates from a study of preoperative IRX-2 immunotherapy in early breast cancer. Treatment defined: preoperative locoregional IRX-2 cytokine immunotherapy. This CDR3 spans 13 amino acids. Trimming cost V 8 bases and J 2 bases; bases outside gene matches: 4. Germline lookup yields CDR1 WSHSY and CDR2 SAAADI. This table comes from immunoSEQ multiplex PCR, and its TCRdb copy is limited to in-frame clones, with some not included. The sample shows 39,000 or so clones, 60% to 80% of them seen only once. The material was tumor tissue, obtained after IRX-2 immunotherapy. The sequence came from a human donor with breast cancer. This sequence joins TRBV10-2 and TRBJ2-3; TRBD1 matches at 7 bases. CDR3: CASRGGITDTQYF. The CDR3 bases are TGCGCCAGCCGAGGGGGCATCACAGATACGCAGTATTTT.